This TCR beta chain was recorded in a study of cytomegalovirus exposure and HLA in healthy donors. As for this clone: Its target is unknown.

The assay was immunoSEQ multiplex PCR, and TCRdb's table has in-frame clones only and misses some. The table shows hundreds of thousands of clones, with around 86% occurring only once. The germline gives CDR1 SGDLS, CDR2 YYNGEE. This CDR3 is built from 13 residues. Trimming shortened V by 4 bases and J by 6 bases, and 13 bases separated the two germline ends. General study points: Whilst most TCR sequences proved rare, a subset of public TCRs occurred across many donors. Cytomegalovirus association was assigned to about 150 TCR beta chains.

This sequence joins TRBV9 and TRBJ1-1; TRBD1 is a possible D gene (5 bases). Source material: PBMCs. The sequence derives from a woman aged 25 to 39 in good health and CMV-seropositive. Here the CDR3 reads CASSFGGGSEAFF. The CDR3 DNA reads as TGTGCCAGCAGCTTCGGGGGGGGTTCTGAAGCTTTCTTT.